This T cell receptor (beta chain) appears in the sequencing data of a study of T cells in women clearing cervical HPV infection (dated by TCRdb to the late 2010s). About the full investigation: The cases were roughly 23 women with histologically confirmed HPV16-related CIN3 or worse, and 2 of those women had invasive cancers. The roughly 25 controls were women who cleared a single incident HPV16 infection within 12 months without developing precancer or cancer. Case blood was taken at the visit when the lesion was first identified, whereas control blood was taken when infection was no longer detected. For cases, a median interval of roughly 150 days, with an interquartile range of about 90 to 210 days, was observed between lesion detection and blood sampling. HLA typing was available for only a few women, so HLA type could not be excluded as a confounder. An exploratory proof-of-principle case-control study, nested within the Guanacaste HPV Natural History Study in Costa Rica, was conducted to compare TCR repertoires across cervical HPV16 outcomes. Cases were matched to controls by age within five years and by the year the sample was collected. Cases had a median age of 34 years and controls had a median age of approximately 38, with no significant differences in baseline characteristics. In the parent cohort, around 9,500 women aged 18 or older were enrolled in Guanacaste, Costa Rica, during about 1992 to 1994 and were followed for roughly seven years. Five blinded duplicates per group were added as quality controls, so that some 60 samples were obtained: around 50 participants and some 10 replicates. What the authors observed across the whole study: CIN3+ cases had significantly higher TCR repertoire richness than controls across sequencing depths, but evenness did not differ between the groups. Because of the cross-sectional design, the study could not determine whether the associations came before infection or resulted from infection, and neither effector/memory subsets nor HPV-specific T cells were isolated. Cases were distinguished from controls with an estimated AUC of approximately 0.8 by random forest classifiers combining richness and V gene abundances. T-cell numbers per sample were unknown, so richness differences could reflect varying T-cell content rather than repertoire biology. Cases had lower TRBV6-7 relative abundance than controls (about 0.1% versus 0.15%; Bonferroni P = 0.0008).

Every participant had a single incident cervical HPV16 infection, and women with prevalent HPV16 infections were excluded. Cervical HPV DNA was detected by MY09/MY11 PCR, and genotyping was performed by dot-blot hybridization. About 14 mL of heparinized blood were centrifuged, and the buffy coat was aliquoted, frozen at -30°C, then stored at -80°C. Genomic DNA was extracted from buffy coat specimens using QIAGEN kits. As encoded in the germline V gene, CDR1 is SGDLS while CDR2 is YYNGEE. Spanning cysteine to phenylalanine, the CDR3 consists of 13 amino acids. Of the CDR3's DNA, 30 bases were read; they are in frame from base 1. V is reduced by 6 bases and J by 0 bases, leaving a spacing of 10 bases between them. Worth noting for this clone: Its antigen is currently not known. Read data end 3 residues before the CDR3 end; the end is taken from the germline J gene.

TCR beta CDR3 regions were amplified by multiplex PCR using the immunoSEQ assay from an average of roughly 1,300 ng genomic DNA per sample. Primer bias was corrected in the assay by using a complete synthetic TCR repertoire to establish an amplification baseline. The amplicons were sequenced using the Illumina platform. Regarding the original processing steps: Sequences were error-corrected by clustering with frequency ratios and a modified nearest-neighbor algorithm and were then analyzed in the immunoSEQ Analyzer with IMGT gene definitions. At each rarefaction depth, TCR richness and evenness were averaged across 20 rarefaction repeats, and any sample with fewer sequences than the depth was left out. Wilcoxon rank sum tests with FDR correction were used to compare V, D and J gene relative abundances between the groups. An intraclass correlation of roughly 96% for TCR richness and an average of about 77% across 66 gene segments were obtained from the blinded duplicates. Not all clones reach the TCRdb copy of this immuneACCESS table, which keeps in-frame sequences only. Checked studies attribute under half of the gap to unresolved V genes and leave the rest unexplained. The V and J calls and clone size were taken over from that table, and D and trimming were inferred from the DNA. The sample table holds 19,000 or so clones. Approximately 15% of the sample goes to the ten largest clones.

Rearrangement joined TRBV9 to TRBJ2-7; a weak D assignment points to TRBD1 (6 bases agree). This clonotype was sampled from a woman between 18 and 70 years old with a cervical HPV16 infection that either progressed to CIN3+ or cleared (not recorded which). Input material: blood buffy coat. Incomplete CDR3 DNA: TGTGCCAGCACGGGACATAGCTCCTACGAG. Its protein reads: CASTGHSSYE. The whole CDR3 sequence reads CASTGHSSYEQYF.